One and the same sample provided the 20 T cell receptor beta chains below, sequenced in a study of blood T cell repertoires in COVID-19. TCRdb's table, derived via immunoSEQ multiplex PCR, lists solely in-frame clones and lacks some. Among about 59,000 clones listed, less than 85% were seen once. The sample was peripheral blood. All receptors derive from a woman aged 70-85 years with acute or convalescent COVID-19.

The gene calls are TRBV29-1 and TRBJ1-1; a weak D match, TRBD1 (6 bases). This CDR3 is 16 amino acids long. Germline V CDR1 and CDR2: SQVTM, ANQGSEA. Between the trimmed V and J ends, which lost 6 bases and 2 bases, there was a span of 22 bases. The DNA of the CDR3 is TGCAGCGTCGCCGACAGGATACTAATCGATAACACTGAAGCTTTCTTT. It yields the protein CSVADRILIDNTEAFF.

V gene TRBV5-1 combines with J gene TRBJ1-5; D uncertain. Germline V gene sequence: CDR1 SGHRS, CDR2 YFSETQ. V lost 0 bases, J lost 1 base, and 8 bases lay in between. This CDR3 has 15 residues. CDR3 region: CASSLGHPSNQPQHF. The CDR3 nucleotides read TGCGCCAGCAGCTTGGGACACCCGAGCAATCAGCCCCAGCATTTT.

The genes are TRBV5-1 and TRBJ1-2, with 10 bases identical to TRBD1. Trimming cost V 2 bases and J 0 bases; bases outside gene matches: 4. Germline assignment: CDR1 SGHRS and CDR2 YFSETQ. The CDR3 covers 16 residues. CDR3 in amino acids: CASSLDGQGANYGYTF. CDR3 DNA sequence: TGCGCCAGCAGCTTAGACGGACAGGGGGCTAACTATGGCTACACCTTC.

The rearrangement joins TRBV9 to TRBJ1-1; D not resolved. The CDR3 length is 14 residues. V was pared by 3 bases and J by 5 bases, with 14 bases between. Germline V gene data show CDR1 as SGDLS and CDR2 as YYNGEE. The CDR3 DNA is TGTGCCAGCAGCGCCTTTCACGGGAGGACTGAAGCTTTCTTT. It encodes CASSAFHGRTEAFF.

This clone has only one observation. The gene calls are TRBV7-3 and TRBJ1-1, with D possibly TRBD1 on 6 matching bases. Germline values: CDR1 SGHTA, CDR2 FQGTGA. V lost 6 bases, J lost 2 bases, and 13 bases lay in between. This CDR3 contains 14 residues. The CDR3 DNA sequence: TGTGCCAGCAGTTCCGGACAGCCCAACACTGAAGCTTTCTTT. It yields the protein CASSSGQPNTEAFF.

V gene TRBV12-5 combines with J gene TRBJ1-5; 10 positions match TRBD1. V dropped 4 bases and J dropped 6; count of bases not matched to a gene: 12. The CDR3 runs 17 residues. CDR1 and CDR2 from the germline V gene are LGHNT and FRNRAP. CDR3 sequence reads: CASGWQGQGIGGQPQHF. The CDR3 DNA reads as TGTGCTAGTGGTTGGCAGGGACAGGGGATTGGGGGTCAGCCCCAGCATTTT.

The chain has TRBV18 and TRBJ2-7, with D possibly matching TRBD2 (5 bases). Between the trimmed V and J ends, which lost 6 bases and 7 bases, there was a span of 25 bases. Germline loops: CDR1 KGHSH, CDR2 LQKENI. The CDR3 has 16 amino acids. CDR3 sequence (DNA): TGTGCCAGCTCCCCCCTGAATAGGAGGACGCTCCTGGAGCAGTACGTC. Translation: CASSPLNRRTLLEQYV.

The genes are TRBV5-1 and TRBJ1-4; 9 positions agree with TRBD1. Germline V gives CDR1 SGHRS, CDR2 YFSETQ. This CDR3 region has 14 residues. With V trimmed by 3 bases and J by 7 bases, 4 bases remained unmatched. CDR3 nucleotide sequence: TGCGCCAGCAGCTCACAGGGGGCAAGTGAAAAACTGTTTTTT. This gives the protein CASSSQGASEKLFF. The complete variable domain, with remaining parts taken from reference TRBV5-1 and TRBJ1-4, reads KAGVTQTPRYLIKTRGQQVTLSCSPISGHRSVSWYQQTPGQGLQFLFEYFSETQRNKGNFPGRFSGRQFSNSRSEMNVSTLELGDSALYLCASSSQGASEKLFFGSGTQLSVL.

The chain recombines TRBV7-2 with TRBJ2-1, with 9 bases lining up with TRBD2. The J segment lost 4 bases and the V segment lost 6 bases, leaving 7 bases of the junction unmatched. In germline, CDR1 is SGHTA, CDR2 FQGNSA. The CDR3 spans 15 residues. This CDR3 reads CASRPGTSTYNEQFF. The CDR3 DNA reads TGTGCCAGCAGGCCCGGGACTAGCACATACAATGAGCAGTTCTTC.

The chain has TRBV4-2 and TRBJ1-5, with D hard to call. Germline CDR1 and CDR2: LGHNA and YNFKEQ. The CDR3 is made up of 14 amino acids. The V end lost 0 bases, the J end lost 0 bases, and 3 bases lay between the germline ends. CDR3 DNA sequence: TGTGCCAGCAGCCAAGACGGTAGCAATCAGCCCCAGCATTTT. Translated, it gives CASSQDGSNQPQHF.

This chain connects TRBV7-9 to TRBJ2-7, with TRBD1 identical over 11 bases. CDR1 SEHNR and CDR2 FQNEAQ come from the germline V gene (reference sequence). Trimming cost V 9 bases and J 6 bases; bases outside gene matches: 13. The CDR3 totals 15 residues. CDR3 sequence: CASQRGTGGSGEQYV. DNA of the CDR3: TGTGCCAGTCAGAGAGGGACAGGGGGAAGTGGCGAGCAGTACGTC.

The rearrangement uses TRBV18 and TRBJ2-7; D may be TRBD1 (6 bases). V was trimmed by 3 bases and J by 6 bases, leaving 12 bases between them. CDR3 length equals 13 residues. From germline, CDR1 is KGHSH and CDR2 LQKENI. This CDR3 reads CASSPDSTGEQYV. The CDR3 DNA is TGTGCCAGCTCACCGGACAGTACAGGCGAGCAGTACGTC.

This sequence joins TRBV6-5 and TRBJ1-6, with D possibly TRBD1 on 5 matching bases. Trimming removed 5 bases from V and 12 bases from J, with 11 bases in between. The V gene's germline CDR1 is MNHEY and CDR2 SVGAGI. The CDR3 length is 12 residues. CDR3 sequence reads: CASSRSGGPLHF. The CDR3 DNA reads as TGTGCCAGCAGTAGATCCGGGGGACCCCTCCACTTT.

This clone was counted only a few times. The chain is built from TRBV13 and TRBJ2-2, with TRBD2 matching over 13 bases. The CDR3 totals 22 residues. V shed 5 bases and J 3 bases; nucleotides not matched to a gene: 21. CDR1 is PRHDT and CDR2 is FYEKMQ in the germline V gene (reference sequence). CDR3 amino acids: CASSRIPLVPTSGGQDTGELFF. The CDR3 bases are TGTGCCAGCAGCAGAATCCCATTAGTTCCGACTAGCGGGGGGCAGGACACCGGGGAGCTGTTTTTT.

V usage is TRBV27 and J usage is TRBJ2-2; tentatively, D is TRBD2 (5 bases). The V gene lost 1 base and the J gene lost 2 bases, with 8 bases spanning the gap. Per the germline V gene, CDR1 is MNHEY and CDR2 is SMNVEV (reference sequence). This CDR3 is built from 15 residues. The CDR3 here is CASSLFGLNTGELFF. For the CDR3, the DNA is TGTGCCAGCAGTTTATTCGGACTTAACACCGGGGAGCTGTTTTTT.

This rearrangement joins TRBV5-1 to TRBJ2-5; D is perhaps TRBD1 (6 bases). The CDR3 is 14 amino acids. Germline CDR1 reads SGHRS; CDR2 reads YFSETQ. V was trimmed by 4 bases and J by 2 bases, leaving 12 bases between them. Here the CDR3 reads CASSIRTAQETQYF. As DNA, the CDR3 is TGCGCCAGCAGCATCCGGACAGCGCAAGAGACCCAGTACTTC.

This chain joins TRBV19 and TRBJ2-1; 12 bases agree with TRBD2. Germline loops: CDR1 LNHDA, CDR2 SQIVND (reference sequence). CDR3 size: 14 residues. The ends lost 5 bases at V and 9 bases at J; junction bases unmatched: 5. CDR3 coding DNA: TGTGCCAGTAGTCTAGCGGGGGGGAGTGGTGAGCAGTTCTTC. Translated: CASSLAGGSGEQFF.

In this sample, this clone turned up a few times. V is TRBV5-8 and J is TRBJ1-2, with D perhaps TRBD1 (6 bases). Germline V gene data show CDR1 as SGHTS and CDR2 as YDEGEE. The CDR3 length is 14 residues. The V end lost 5 bases, the J end lost 2 bases, and 13 bases lay between the germline ends. The CDR3 region has the DNA TGTGCCAGCAGGCCCATAAGGGGGAACTATGGCTACACCTTC. Protein product: CASRPIRGNYGYTF.

This clone has just a few counts. The rearrangement uses TRBV27 and TRBJ2-1, with 8 positions matching TRBD1. Germline CDR1 is MNHEY and CDR2 is SMNVEV (reference sequence). The J segment lost 9 bases and the V segment lost 8 bases, leaving 15 bases of the junction unmatched. The CDR3 totals 15 residues. The CDR3 reads CASSDRGYPLGEQFF. CDR3 sequence (DNA): TGTGCCAGCTCCGACAGGGGCTACCCCCTAGGTGAGCAGTTCTTC.

V is TRBV18 and J is TRBJ1-2; no firm D call. CDR1 and CDR2 (germline): KGHSH, LQKENI. This CDR3 has 16 residues. V was shortened by 4 bases and J by 1 base, with 16 bases between the two germline ends. The CDR3 nucleotides are TGTGCCAGCTCACACTCCAACCCTAGGTATAACTATGGCTACACCTTC. Its protein is CASSHSNPRYNYGYTF. Full variable domain (rest looked up from reference TRBV18 and TRBJ1-2): NAGVMQNPRHLVRRRGQEARLRCSPMKGHSHVYWYRQLPEEGLKFMVYLQKENIIDESGMPKERFSAEFPKEGPSILRIQQVVRGDSAAYFCASSHSNPRYNYGYTFGSGTRLTVV.